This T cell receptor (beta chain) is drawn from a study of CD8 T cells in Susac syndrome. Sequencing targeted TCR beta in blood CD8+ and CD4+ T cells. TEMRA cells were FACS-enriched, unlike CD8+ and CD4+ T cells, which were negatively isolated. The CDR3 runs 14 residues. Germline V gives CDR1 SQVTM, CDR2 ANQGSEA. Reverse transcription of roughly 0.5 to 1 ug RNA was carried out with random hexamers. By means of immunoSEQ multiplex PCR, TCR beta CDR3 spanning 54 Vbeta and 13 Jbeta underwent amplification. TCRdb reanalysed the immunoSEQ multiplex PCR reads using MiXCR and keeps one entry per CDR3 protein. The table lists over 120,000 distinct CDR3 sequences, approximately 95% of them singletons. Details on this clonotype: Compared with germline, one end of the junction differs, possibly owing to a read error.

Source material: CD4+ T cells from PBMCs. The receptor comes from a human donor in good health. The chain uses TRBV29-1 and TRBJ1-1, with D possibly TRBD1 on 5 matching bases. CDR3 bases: TGCATCGTTGAAGTAGGAGGGGACGCCACTGAAGCTTTCTTT. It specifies CIVEVGGDATEAFF.